This T cell receptor beta chain is drawn from a study of blood T cell repertoires in COVID-19 (TCRdb year 2020). Study-wide context: The collaborator samples originated in the United States, Italy and Spain and spanned the acute and convalescent phases of COVID-19. The prospective study material was composed of cDNA or gDNA derived from T cells, B-cell-depleted T cells, or PBMCs. Subjects who had been exposed to COVID-19, were actively infected with it, or had recovered from it provided the deeply sampled blood TCRbeta repertoires that made up the dataset. The repertoires were made available in a free public database intended to serve as a resource for research on the immune response to SARS-CoV-2. Samples came from the ongoing ImmuneRACE study (first 160 participants) plus 1,254 subjects from 6 global collaborators. A de-identified subject ID, COVID-19 status, age in years and sex were almost always included in the sample metadata. Where available, HLA class I and class II types were obtained from metadata supplied by the sample provider rather than from assay-based typing.

TCRbeta CDR3 regions were amplified from genomic DNA by means of the immunoSEQ Assay, a bias-controlled multiplex PCR. The original pipeline was this. The number of nucleated cells in each sample was estimated from the amplification of reference gene primers within the assay. To quantify the absolute abundance of each unique TCRbeta CDR3 rearrangement, sequence reads were collapsed and filtered. For each sample, productive Simpson clonality was calculated by taking the square root of Simpson's diversity index across productive rearrangements. TCRdb holds this immuneACCESS table with in-frame rearrangements only. Some clones are missing; in checked studies, unresolved V genes explain under half, and the rest has no known cause. The DNA was the basis for D and trimming; V, J and clone size are from that table. Here the sample has some 150,000 clones; roughly 90% occur a single time. The ten largest clones add up to 10% of the sample.

CDR1 and CDR2 are drawn from the germline V gene (reference sequence): SEHNR, FQNEAQ. From the cysteine up to the phenylalanine, the CDR3 has a length of 14 residues. Kept here is only the CDR3 DNA, which spans 42 bases and is read in frame from base 1. At the junction V is shortened by 3 bases and J by 4 bases, with 12 bases in between. To note about this clone: The antigen it binds to is not known. One base away there is no much larger clone; base qualities are not given.

Each collaborating institution followed its own protocols to collect whole blood in K2EDTA tubes. For TCRbeta analysis, collaborators shipped samples in one of three forms: frozen whole blood, isolated PBMCs, or DNA extracted from either of those sample types. General conclusions and limits of the study: The quantity of clinical and demographic metadata differed by source and by participant and was supplied without curation.

The chain employs TRBV7-9 and TRBJ1-2, with TRBD1 as a weak D call on 5 bases. The receptor was isolated from a man aged 50-59 years with active or convalescent COVID-19. Sequenced: peripheral blood. At the DNA level, the sequence is TGTGCCAGCAGCTTGGGGGGGTCCCCCTATGGCTACACCTTC. Its protein is CASSLGGSPYGYTF.